This TCR beta chain emerged from a study of blood T cell repertoires in COVID-19. As for the study in general: Sources were T cells, B-cell-depleted T cells, or PBMCs; the material itself was cDNA or gDNA.

Residents of 20 to 25 US areas, aged about 18 to 89 years, made up the participants. Original handling: Nucleated cell counts were estimated from reference gene primer amplification. Clones were sequenced by immunoSEQ multiplex PCR, and TCRdb holds only the in-frame ones, with some missing. Clonal size and the V and J genes are those of that table, whereas D and trimming came from the DNA. Of about 220,000 clones listed, around 90% are singletons. Trimming shortened V by 6 bases and J by 8 bases, and 13 bases separated the two germline ends. Germline V gives CDR1 MNHEY, CDR2 SVGAGI. CDR3 length equals 13 residues.

The gene calls are TRBV6-5 and TRBJ1-4; D call uncertain. This TCR was sampled from a woman between 45 and 60 years old with acute COVID-19. Sequenced input: PBMCs or T cells enriched from blood (not recorded which). CDR3 loop: CASRGDPGEKLFF. CDR3 DNA: TGTGCCAGCAGAGGAGATCCTGGGGAAAAACTGTTTTTT.